These 7 T cell receptor beta chains came from one sample sequenced in a study of persistence of HIV-infected CD4 T cells. These receptors are not linked to any known antigen. This was the immunoSEQ version 4 assay in survey mode. TCRdb's copy holds only in-frame clones and misses some; the assay was immunoSEQ multiplex PCR. The repertoire consists of 35,000 to 40,000 clones, with approximately 90% occurring once and the leading ten covering 1.3%. Anti-CD3/anti-CD28 beads served as a nonspecific positive control stimulus. Sorting selected CD4+ T cells upregulating both CD40 ligand and CD69. This material consisted of CD4+ T cells sorted from PBMCs after approximately 19-hour stimulation, taken from a patient who received antiretroviral therapy. These receptor sequences come from an adult man with HIV who was CMV-seropositive.

The CDR3 here is CASRLRRTDTQYF. The CDR3 coding sequence is TGTGCCAGCAGGCTGAGGCGCACAGATACGCAGTATTTT. The rearrangement joins TRBV7-2 to TRBJ2-3, with D unresolved. Germline lookup yields CDR1 SGHTA and CDR2 FQGNSA. This CDR3 region has 13 residues. V dropped 6 bases and J dropped 1 base, with 8 bases sitting between them.

The chain couples TRBV3-1 (or the pseudogene TRBV3-2) to TRBJ2-2; 8 nucleotides agree with TRBD2. V dropped 3 bases and J dropped 4; count of bases not matched to a gene: 10. The germline CDR1 and CDR2 sequences are LGHDT and YNNKEL (reference sequence). The CDR3 sequence is 17 residues long. CDR3 bases: TGTGCCAGCAGCCAGGCTACGGCGGGGGGATCCACCGGGGAGCTGTTTTTT. As protein: CASSQATAGGSTGELFF.

The chain links TRBV9 to TRBJ2-3; D is possibly TRBD1 or TRBD2 (5 bases each). The CDR3 has 14 amino acids. From germline, CDR1 is SGDLS and CDR2 YYNGEE. With 1 base removed from V and 1 base from J, the gap between germline ends came to 7 bases. CDR3 bases: TGTGCCAGCAGCGTATTGGGGGGCACAGATACGCAGTATTTT. Translation: CASSVLGGTDTQYF.

This chain joins TRBV6-1 and TRBJ1-5, with D hard to call. Germline V gene sequence: CDR1 MNHNS, CDR2 SASEGT. This CDR3 comprises 17 residues. V lost 3 bases and J 0 bases, leaving 15 bases between the germline ends. CDR3 sequence (DNA): TGTGCCAGCAGTGACGGATATGGACGGGTTAGCAATCAGCCCCAGCATTTT. It yields the protein CASSDGYGRVSNQPQHF.

This chain links TRBV28 with TRBJ1-1; D gene ambiguous. This CDR3 region has 12 residues. CDR1 and CDR2 from the germline V gene are MDHEN and SYDVKM. The V end lost 6 bases, the J end lost 7 bases, and 12 bases lay between the germline ends. As DNA, the CDR3 is TGTGCCAGCAGCCCTGCCTCTGGTGAAGCTTTCTTT. It yields the protein CASSPASGEAFF.

The J gene is TRBJ1-1, the V gene TRBV12-3 or TRBV12-4, with unresolved D. This CDR3 has 12 residues. V dropped 2 bases and J dropped 9 bases, with 10 bases sitting between them. The CDR3 sequence: CASSLQLTKAFF. In DNA, the CDR3 is TGTGCCAGCAGTTTACAACTGACAAAAGCTTTCTTT.

This clone was detected only once. The J gene is TRBJ1-2, the V gene TRBV6-5; D ambiguous. The V end was cut by 6 bases, the J end by 1 base, with 15 bases between. CDR1 and CDR2 from the germline V gene are MNHEY and SVGAGI. The CDR3 is 15 amino acids. CDR3 in DNA: TGTGCCAGCAGCTCGGGCCCAATTTATAACTATGGCTACACCTTC. Translation: CASSSGPIYNYGYTF.